The sequence of this TCR beta chain was determined in a study of blood T cell repertoires in COVID-19. Overall study: The origin of the acute and convalescent COVID-19 samples was the United States, Italy and Spain. Sources were T cells, B-cell-depleted T cells, or PBMCs; the material itself was cDNA or gDNA.

Germline V gene sequence: CDR1 MDHEN, CDR2 SYDVKM. The CDR3 consists of 20 residues. V lost 3 bases, J lost 0 bases, and 16 bases stayed unmatched. TCRdb's copy holds only in-frame clones and misses some; the assay was immunoSEQ multiplex PCR. Here the sample spans fewer than 25,000 clones, about 91% being singletons. The receptor comes from a woman aged 65 to 85 with active COVID-19. Sequencing was carried out using peripheral blood. The V call is TRBV28, the J call TRBJ1-5; 8 bases line up with TRBD1. In nucleotides, the CDR3 is TGTGCCAGCAGTTTTATCGTAGGGACAGGAGAATTTTATAGCAATCAGCCCCAGCATTTT. Translated, it gives CASSFIVGTGEFYSNQPQHF. Variable domain in full (rest from reference TRBV28 and TRBJ1-5): DVKVTQSSRYLVKRTGEKVFLECVQDMDHENMFWYRQDPGLGLRLIYFSYDVKMKEKGDIPEGYSVSREKKERFSLILESASTNQTSMYLCASSFIVGTGEFYSNQPQHFGDGTRLSIL.